The present entry profiles one TCR beta chain with its context. Its antigen is undetermined. Assay used: immunoSEQ multiplex PCR; TCRdb lists only in-frame clones, some missing. The repertoire holds around 90,000 clones, 94% seen once, with over 0.15% in the top ten. V lost 5 bases, J lost 9 bases, and 20 bases lay in between. In germline, CDR1 is SQVTM, CDR2 ANQGSEA. This CDR3 comprises 14 residues. The data were taken from a study of graft-versus-host responses after intestinal transplantation. The material was unstimulated CD4+ T cells sorted from spleen or lymph node cells, obtained before transplant. This receptor was taken from a human donor who was the organ donor for an intestinal transplant. The V call is TRBV29-1, the J call TRBJ2-1, with D perhaps given as TRBD1 or TRBD2 (6 bases each). The CDR3 protein is CSVRPGRDTGEQFF. CDR3 in DNA: TGCAGCGTTCGACCTGGGCGGGACACCGGTGAGCAGTTCTTC.